This record looks at one T cell receptor (beta chain) sequence and its context. This clone was picked up one time. It lacks a known antigen. Within one base of it there is no much larger clone, and no base qualities were kept. Each clonotype received, on average, approximately 9.9x coverage in deep resolution sequencing performed on a MiSeq, where the target depth lay between 1 in 1 million and 1 in 200,000 T cells. The immunoSEQ hsTCRB Kit was used to generate the TCR beta libraries. The source study handled its data this way. ImmunoSEQ Data Assistant and ImmunoSEQ Analyzer were used for data analysis, and V, D and J genes were assigned according to IMGT definitions. Clonality was computed as one minus normalized Shannon entropy of productive rearrangement frequencies, ranging from 0 to 1. Public clonotype analysis was restricted to overrepresented clonotypes comprising at least 0.05% of each patient's repertoire. Thirteen age-matched healthy donor repertoires from immuneACCESS were used as controls for clonality. TCRdb carries this immuneACCESS record with in-frame sequences only. Its versions omit some clonotypes, under half of them owing to an unresolved V gene in the studies checked, with the rest unexplained. Clone size and the V and J calls come from that table; the DNA yielded D and trimming. This sample comprises under 200,000 clones, 70% to 85% of them detected only once. Clones ranked in the top ten supply roughly 4.5% of the sample.

This entry belongs to a study of cytotoxic CD8 clonotypes in ibrutinib-treated CLL (dated by TCRdb to 2020 to 2022). Regarding the study in general: The cohort had 11 relapsed/refractory and more than 14 treatment-naive patients; 17 were IGHV unmutated. Responses were partial in roughly 24 patients and complete in 2; after median approximately 5.5 years follow-up, 14 stayed in remission and about 12 progressed. The response samples were drawn at a median of 12 months into treatment, with a range of about 6 to 36 months. On average, each sample had about 250,000 productive templates and more than 85,000 productive rearrangements. Longitudinal samples were obtainable from about 30% of the roughly 90 participants in the trial. Cryopreserved peripheral blood mononuclear cells were obtained prior to treatment, at the time of response, and at either disease progression or sustained remission. All remission and progressive disease samples were collected while patients were still receiving ibrutinib.

Summary of the overall study and its limitations: Sampling times were not matched between patients in sustained remission and patients whose disease was progressing, and lymph node repertoires were not examined. Public clonotypes were rare and either shrank or stayed stable during treatment, and the rise in clonality at ibrutinib response reflected expansion of private clonotypes. At baseline, clonality was higher than in age-matched healthy donors and showed a strong correlation with circulating CD8+ T-cell counts. Clonality increased at ibrutinib response, stayed stable in sustained remission, and fell back toward baseline at progression.

Reading the label with the study, this specimen's time point is: around 25 months on ibrutinib. For TCR beta library preparation, about 2.2 micrograms of genomic DNA was extracted from cryopreserved PBMCs. High-throughput TCR beta sequencing was performed on longitudinal blood samples from CLL patients receiving ibrutinib monotherapy. The patients were enrolled in a single-center, open-label phase 2 trial of ibrutinib monotherapy. V loses 4 bases, J loses 10 bases, and the germline ends lie 16 bases apart. The CDR1 and CDR2 encoded by the germline V gene are SQVTM and ANQGSEA. Spanning cysteine to phenylalanine, the CDR3 consists of 12 amino acids. Only CDR3 DNA is held: 36 bases, read in frame from base 1.

This clonotype was sampled from a human donor with chronic lymphocytic leukemia. The chain uses TRBV29-1 and TRBJ1-1; TRBD1 is possibly the D segment (6 matching bases). The starting material was PBMCs, obtained after 24 months of ibrutinib treatment. The CDR3 has the sequence CSVAGDRPGAFF. The nucleotides are TGCAGCGTTGCAGGGGATCGCCCCGGAGCTTTCTTT.